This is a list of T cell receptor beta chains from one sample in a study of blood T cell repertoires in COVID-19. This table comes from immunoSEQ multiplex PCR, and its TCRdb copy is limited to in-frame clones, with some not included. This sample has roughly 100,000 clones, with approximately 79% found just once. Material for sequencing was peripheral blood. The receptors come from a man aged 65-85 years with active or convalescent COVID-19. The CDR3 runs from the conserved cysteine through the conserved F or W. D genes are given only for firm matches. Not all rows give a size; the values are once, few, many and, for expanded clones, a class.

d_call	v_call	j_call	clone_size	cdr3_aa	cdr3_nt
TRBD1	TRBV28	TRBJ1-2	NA	CASRQTGNYYGYTF	TGTGCCAGCAGACAGACAGGGAATTACTATGGCTACACCTTC
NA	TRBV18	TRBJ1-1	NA	CASSPSGPNTEAFF	TGTGCCAGCTCACCAAGTGGCCCGAACACTGAAGCTTTCTTT
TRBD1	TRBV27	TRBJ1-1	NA	CASSLQGGHTEAFF	TGTGCCAGCAGCCTACAGGGGGGACACACTGAAGCTTTCTTT
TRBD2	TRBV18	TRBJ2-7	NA	CASSTGLAVYEQYF	TGTGCCAGCTCTACGGGACTAGCGGTCTACGAGCAGTACTTC
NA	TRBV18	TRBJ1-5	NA	CASSPLPGDQPQHF	TGTGCCAGCTCACCGTTACCGGGGGATCAGCCCCAGCATTTT
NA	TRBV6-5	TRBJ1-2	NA	CASSFNQAGYTF	TGTGCCAGCAGTTTTAACCAGGCTGGCTACACCTTC
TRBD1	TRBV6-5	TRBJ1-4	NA	CATGDRAGNEKLFF	TGTGCCACCGGCGACAGGGCGGGGAATGAAAAACTGTTTTTT
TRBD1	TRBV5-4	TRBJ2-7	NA	CASSTGQGAREQYF	TGTGCCAGCAGCACGGGACAGGGGGCGCGCGAGCAGTACTTC
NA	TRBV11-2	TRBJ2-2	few	CASSLNQGSYGELFF	TGTGCCAGCAGCTTGAATCAGGGGAGCTACGGGGAGCTGTTTTTT
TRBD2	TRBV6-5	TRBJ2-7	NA	CASSSYSGRYEQYF	TGTGCCAGCAGTTCCTATAGCGGGAGGTACGAGCAGTACTTC
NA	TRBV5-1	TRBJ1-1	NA	CASSVDKNTEAFF	TGCGCCAGCAGCGTGGACAAGAACACTGAAGCTTTCTTT
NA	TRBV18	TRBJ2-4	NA	CASSPRLEGSNIQYF	TGTGCCAGCTCACCCAGACTTGAAGGATCAAACATTCAGTACTTC
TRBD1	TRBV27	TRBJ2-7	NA	CASSFGDRGREQYF	TGTGCCAGCAGTTTCGGGGACAGGGGGCGCGAGCAGTACTTC
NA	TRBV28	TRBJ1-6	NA	CASSLSGPSYNSPLHF	TGTGCCAGCAGTTTATCGGGTCCTTCTTATAATTCACCCCTCCACTTT
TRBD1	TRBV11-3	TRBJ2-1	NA	CASSMTGNEQFF	TGTGCCAGCAGCATGACAGGGAATGAGCAGTTCTTC
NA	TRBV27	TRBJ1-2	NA	CASSRGGSAASRGYTF	TGTGCCAGCAGCCGGGGGGGTTCGGCAGCCTCCCGTGGCTACACCTTC
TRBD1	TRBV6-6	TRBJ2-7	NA	CASSSETGVEQYF	TGTGCCAGCAGTTCGGAGACAGGGGTAGAGCAGTACTTC
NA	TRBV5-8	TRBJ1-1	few	CASSFEGRAEAFF	TGTGCCAGCAGCTTTGAGGGGAGGGCTGAAGCTTTCTTT
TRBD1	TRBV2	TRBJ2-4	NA	CASSAGQGARNIQYF	TGTGCCAGCAGTGCCGGACAGGGGGCGAGAAACATTCAGTACTTC
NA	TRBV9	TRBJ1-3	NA	CASSVGRQFGSGTIYF	TGTGCCAGCAGCGTAGGGAGGCAGTTTGGGTCCGGCACCATATATTTT
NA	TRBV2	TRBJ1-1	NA	CASTEPGVNTEAFF	TGTGCCAGCACTGAACCAGGGGTAAACACTGAAGCTTTCTTT
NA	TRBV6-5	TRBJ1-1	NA	CASNPDSRGTEAFF	TGTGCCAGCAACCCCGACAGTCGAGGCACTGAAGCTTTCTTT
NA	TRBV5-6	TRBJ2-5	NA	CASSLSETQYF	TGTGCCAGCAGCTTGTCGGAGACCCAGTACTTC
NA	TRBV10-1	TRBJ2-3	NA	CASSGSQATDTQYF	TGCGCCAGCAGTGGAAGTCAGGCCACAGATACGCAGTATTTT
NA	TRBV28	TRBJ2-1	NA	CASREGGKGNEQFF	TGTGCCAGCAGGGAGGGCGGGAAGGGCAATGAGCAGTTCTTC
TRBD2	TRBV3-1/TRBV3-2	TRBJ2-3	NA	CASSDLAGVDTQYF	TGTGCCAGCAGCGATCTAGCGGGGGTAGATACGCAGTATTTT
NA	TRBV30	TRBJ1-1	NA	CAWSVTRVPRGTEAFF	TGTGCCTGGAGTGTTACCCGGGTCCCTCGGGGCACTGAAGCTTTCTTT